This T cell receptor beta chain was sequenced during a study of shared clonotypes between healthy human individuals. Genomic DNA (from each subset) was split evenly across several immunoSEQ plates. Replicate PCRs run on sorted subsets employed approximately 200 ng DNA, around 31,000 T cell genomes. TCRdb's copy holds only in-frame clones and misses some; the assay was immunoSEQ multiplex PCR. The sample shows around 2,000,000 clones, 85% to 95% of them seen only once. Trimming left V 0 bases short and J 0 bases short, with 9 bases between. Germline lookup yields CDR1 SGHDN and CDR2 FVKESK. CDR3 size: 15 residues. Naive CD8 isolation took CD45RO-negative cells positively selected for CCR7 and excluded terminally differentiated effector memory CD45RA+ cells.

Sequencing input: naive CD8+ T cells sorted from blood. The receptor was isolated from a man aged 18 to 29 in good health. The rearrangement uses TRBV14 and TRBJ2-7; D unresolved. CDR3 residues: CASSQDEWGSYEQYF. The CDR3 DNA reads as TGTGCCAGCAGCCAAGATGAGTGGGGCTCCTACGAGCAGTACTTC.